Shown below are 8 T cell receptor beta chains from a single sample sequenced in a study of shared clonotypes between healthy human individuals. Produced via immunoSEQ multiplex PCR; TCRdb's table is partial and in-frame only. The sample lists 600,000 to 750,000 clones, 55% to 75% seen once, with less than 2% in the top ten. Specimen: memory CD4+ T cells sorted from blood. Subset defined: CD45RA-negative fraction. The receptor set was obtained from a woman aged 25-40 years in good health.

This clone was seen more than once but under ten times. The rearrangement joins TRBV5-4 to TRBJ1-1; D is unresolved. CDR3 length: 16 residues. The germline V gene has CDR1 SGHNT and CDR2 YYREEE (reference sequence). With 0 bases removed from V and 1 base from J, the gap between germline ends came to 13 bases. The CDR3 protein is CASSLDPGARNTEAFF. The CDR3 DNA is TGTGCCAGCAGCTTGGACCCGGGCGCGAGGAACACTGAAGCTTTCTTT.

This CDR3 is CASGLVPWTSGSRTGELFF. In nucleotides, the CDR3 is TGTGCTAGTGGTTTGGTCCCCTGGACTAGCGGGAGTAGGACCGGGGAGCTGTTTTTT. The chain uses TRBV12-5 and TRBJ2-2, with 13 bases fitting TRBD2. The germline V gene has CDR1 LGHNT and CDR2 FRNRAP. J lost 5 bases, V lost 0 bases, and 9 bases had no gene match. The CDR3 sequence is 19 residues long.

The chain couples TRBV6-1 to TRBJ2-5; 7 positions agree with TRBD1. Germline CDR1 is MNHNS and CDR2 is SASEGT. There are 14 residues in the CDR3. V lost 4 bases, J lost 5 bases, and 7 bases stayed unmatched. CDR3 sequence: CASSGRGQAETQYF. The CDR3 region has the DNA TGTGCCAGCAGTGGTAGGGGGCAGGCGGAGACCCAGTACTTC.

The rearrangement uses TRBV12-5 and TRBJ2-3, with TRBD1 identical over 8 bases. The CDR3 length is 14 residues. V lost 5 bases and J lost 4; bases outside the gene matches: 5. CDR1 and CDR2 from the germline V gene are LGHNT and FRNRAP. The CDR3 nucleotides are TGTGCTAGTGGTCTAGGACAGGGAGCAGATACGCAGTATTTT. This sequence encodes CASGLGQGADTQYF.

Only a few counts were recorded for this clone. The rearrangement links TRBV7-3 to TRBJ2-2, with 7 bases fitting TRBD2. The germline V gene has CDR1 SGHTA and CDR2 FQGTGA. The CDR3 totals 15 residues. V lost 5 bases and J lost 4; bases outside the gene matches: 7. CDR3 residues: CASSPAGRGTGELFF. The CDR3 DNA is TGTGCCAGCAGCCCCGCTGGGAGGGGCACCGGGGAGCTGTTTTTT. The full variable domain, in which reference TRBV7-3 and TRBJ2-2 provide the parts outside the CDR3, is GAGVSQTPSNKVTEKGKYVELRCDPISGHTALYWYRQSLGQGPEFLIYFQGTGAADDSGLPNDRFFAVRPEGSVSTLKIQRTERGDSAVYLCASSPAGRGTGELFFGEGSRLTVL.

The CDR3 sequence is CASSSSRDRVNEQFF. Written as DNA, the CDR3 is TGTGCCAGCAGCTCGTCCCGGGACAGGGTGAATGAGCAGTTCTTC. This rearrangement joins TRBV5-4 to TRBJ2-1; 9 positions match TRBD1. CDR3 size: 15 residues. The germline V gene encodes CDR1 SGHNT and CDR2 YYREEE (reference sequence). The junction had 8 bases not matched to a gene; V was cut back by 3 bases and J by 7 bases.

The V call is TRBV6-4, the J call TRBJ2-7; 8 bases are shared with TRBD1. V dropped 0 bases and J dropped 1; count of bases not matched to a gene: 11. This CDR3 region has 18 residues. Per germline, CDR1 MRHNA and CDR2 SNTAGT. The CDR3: CASSDSRADRVLSYEQYF. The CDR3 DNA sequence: TGTGCCAGCAGTGACTCAAGGGCGGACAGGGTTCTTTCCTACGAGCAGTACTTC.

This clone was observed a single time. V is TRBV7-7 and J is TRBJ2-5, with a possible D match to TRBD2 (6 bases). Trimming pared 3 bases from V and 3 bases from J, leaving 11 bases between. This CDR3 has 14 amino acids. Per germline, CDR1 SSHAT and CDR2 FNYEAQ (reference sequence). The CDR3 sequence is CASSFAGSEETQYF. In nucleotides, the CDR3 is TGTGCCAGCAGCTTCGCCGGGAGCGAAGAGACCCAGTACTTC.